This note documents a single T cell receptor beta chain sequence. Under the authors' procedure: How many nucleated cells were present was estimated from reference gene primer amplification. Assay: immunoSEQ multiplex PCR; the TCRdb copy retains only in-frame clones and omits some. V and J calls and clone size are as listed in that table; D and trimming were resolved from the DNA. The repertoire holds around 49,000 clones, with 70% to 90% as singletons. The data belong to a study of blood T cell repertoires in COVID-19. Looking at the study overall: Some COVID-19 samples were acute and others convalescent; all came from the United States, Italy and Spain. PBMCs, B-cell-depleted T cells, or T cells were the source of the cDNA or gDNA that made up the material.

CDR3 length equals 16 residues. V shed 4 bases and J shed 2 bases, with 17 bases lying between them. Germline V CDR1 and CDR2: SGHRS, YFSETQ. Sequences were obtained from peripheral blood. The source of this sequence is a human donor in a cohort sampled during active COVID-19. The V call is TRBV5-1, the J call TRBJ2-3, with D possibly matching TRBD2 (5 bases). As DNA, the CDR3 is TGCGCCAGCAGCCCGGCGGGCCTCGGAGCCACAGATACGCAGTATTTT. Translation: CASSPAGLGATDTQYF.